This TCR beta chain was documented in a study of cytomegalovirus exposure and HLA in healthy donors. Study in general: Genetic ancestry analysis placed about 80% of the 410 or so donors that were genotyped in the Caucasian-associated cluster. The study's findings and limits: A later analysis revealed that TCR association rates differed between HLA loci, peaking at DRB1 and bottoming out at HLA-C.

This PCR relied on a set of 60 Vbeta primers and 13 Jbeta primers. Clones were read by immunoSEQ multiplex PCR, and TCRdb kept only the in-frame ones, dropping some. This repertoire shows approximately 130,000 clones, around 75% found once; its top ten account for 3.1%. This clone was counted a few times. Its antigen is not identified. At one boundary the junction diverges from the germline segment, which might be a read error. The sequence derives from a man between 25 and 39 years old in good health and CMV-seronegative. Input material: PBMCs.

The CDR3 nucleotides are TGTACCAGCAGCCAAGTCACAACGGGGGACTACGAGCAGTACTTC. Amino acids: CTSSQVTTGDYEQYF. The chain couples TRBV4-2 to TRBJ2-7, with D possibly matching TRBD2 (6 bases). This CDR3 is 15 amino acids long. The germline CDR1 and CDR2 sequences are LGHNA and YNFKEQ.